The 11 T cell receptor beta chains presented below share a single source sample, sequenced in a study of CD8+CD57+ T cells in acquired aplastic anemia. Template material for TCR beta VDJ and CDR3 profiling consisted of genomic DNA. TCRdb re-called the reads through MiXCR, storing one row per CDR3 protein. Of 260,000 or so distinct CDR3 sequences detected, 82% appear once; the ten largest clones hold around 40%. Patients chosen for sequencing had shown CD8+CD57+ cell expansion by flow cytometry. The sequenced material came from sorted CD4+, CD8+, or CD8+CD57+ T cells (not recorded which) from PBMCs. These receptors were taken from a human donor with aplastic anemia.

To note about this clonotype: Lacking the conserved final phenylalanine or tryptophan, this CDR3 likely reflects a read error. The chain has TRBV7-9 and TRBJ2-3; D possibly matches TRBD1 or TRBD2 (6 bases each). The germline V and J ends were trimmed by 8 bases and 9 bases, with 18 bases remaining between them. Germline V gene data show CDR1 as SEHNR and CDR2 as FQNEAQ (reference sequence). The CDR3 consists of 13 residues. The CDR3 protein is CASGDGGRETQYV. Here the CDR3 DNA reads TGTGCCAGCGGGGACGGGGGCAGAGAGACGCAGTATGTT.

This chain joins TRBV7-6 and TRBJ1-2; D is unclear. Deletions cut 3 bases from V and 10 bases from J, with 24 bases between. Per the germline V gene, CDR1 is SGHVS and CDR2 is FNYEAQ. CDR3 size: 16 residues. The CDR3 bases are TGTGCCAGCAGCTTGGGTTCCTATAATTCACCCCTCCACTACACCTTC. This encodes CASSLGSYNSPLHYTF. Full variable domain (rest looked up from reference TRBV7-6 and TRBJ1-2): GAGVSQSPRYKVTKRGQDVALRCDPISGHVSLYWYRQALGQGPEFLTYFNYEAQQDKSGLPNDRFSAERPEGSISTLTIQRTEQRDSAMYRCASSLGSYNSPLHYTFGSGTRLTVV.

The chain combines TRBV11-2 with TRBJ2-7; 7 bases line up with TRBD1. The CDR3 contains 18 residues. Germline assignment: CDR1 SGHAT and CDR2 FQNNGV. The CDR3: CTSSWGPDGTALSYEQYV. CDR3 coding DNA: TGTACCAGCAGCTGGGGTCCAGACGGGACAGCCCTTTCCTACGAGCAGTACGTC.

On this clonotype: Mismatch with germline at one junction end may stem from a read error. The genes are TRBV5-6 and TRBJ2-1, with unresolved D. Germline V lookup: CDR1 SGHDT, CDR2 YYEEEE. The CDR3 runs 13 residues. CDR3 nucleotides: TGTGCCAGCAGTGCCGTTGACGTCCATGAGCAGCTCTTC. Its protein product is CASSAVDVHEQLF.

The chain joins TRBV9 to TRBJ2-1; 7 positions agree with TRBD2. The J segment lost 5 bases and the V segment lost 3 bases, leaving 5 bases of the junction unmatched. Per germline, CDR1 SGDLS and CDR2 YYNGEE. The CDR3 is 14 amino acids. This CDR3 is CASSGLAGNNEQFF. DNA of the CDR3: TGTGCCAGCAGCGGATTAGCGGGTAACAATGAGCAGTTCTTC.

The chain joins TRBV9 to TRBJ2-2; the D gene is possibly TRBD2 (7 bases). This CDR3 has 16 residues. Germline CDR1 SGDLS, CDR2 YYNGEE. Trimming stripped 4 bases from V and 7 bases from J, with 20 bases between. CDR3 in DNA: TGTGCCAGCAGCCCCCGGGGGGCAGGGGCGGACGGGGAGCTGTTTTTT. Translation gives CASSPRGAGADGELFF.

This clonotype was seen just once. One junction end does not reproduce the germline sequence, and a read error may be involved. The chain couples TRBV7-9 to TRBJ1-3; D is perhaps TRBD1 (5 bases). Germline V CDR1 and CDR2: SEHNR, FQNEAQ (reference sequence). There are 11 residues in the CDR3. CDR3 nucleotide sequence: TGTGCCAGCAGCTTTCAAGGAAGCGGGGGGTTT. The encoded protein is CASSFQGSGGF.

This clonotype showed up just a few times. The chain recombines TRBV7-2 with TRBJ1-1; 9 nucleotides align to TRBD1. Germline CDR1 SGHTA, CDR2 FQGNSA. CDR3 length: 13 amino acids. The ends lost 4 bases at V and 6 bases at J; junction bases unmatched: 3. The CDR3 nucleotides are TGTGCCAGCAGCTCCACAGGGGGCCCTGAAGCTTTCTTT. It translates to CASSSTGGPEAFF. Full variable domain (missing parts from reference TRBV7-2 and TRBJ1-1): GAGVSQSPSNKVTEKGKDVELRCDPISGHTALYWYRQSLGQGLEFLIYFQGNSAPDKSGLPSDRFSAERTGGSVSTLTIQRTQQEDSAVYLCASSSTGGPEAFFGQGTRLTVV.

In this sample, this clonotype turned up once. This chain links TRBV28 with TRBJ2-2, with D uncertain. Germline V CDR1 and CDR2: MDHEN, SYDVKM. This CDR3 comprises 14 residues. Deletions cut 4 bases from V and 6 bases from J, with 12 bases between. The chain's CDR3 is CASSSPYLSGELFF. In DNA form, the CDR3 reads TGTGCCAGCAGTTCCCCTTACCTCTCCGGGGAGCTGTTTTTT. Drawing the rest from reference TRBV28 and TRBJ2-2, the complete variable domain is DVKVTQSSRYLVKRTGEKVFLECVQDMDHENMFWYRQDPGLGLRLIYFSYDVKMKEKGDIPEGYSVSREKKERFSLILESASTNQTSMYLCASSSPYLSGELFFGEGSRLTVL.

This clonotype was counted between two and nine times. Germline and junction disagree at one end, which may indicate a read error. V usage is TRBV19 and J usage is TRBJ1-1; D might be TRBD1 (6 bases). Germline V gene sequence: CDR1 LNHDA, CDR2 SQIVND (reference sequence). This CDR3 contains 15 residues. CDR3 DNA: TGTGCCAGTAGCATAGATCTAACAGGGAACAATGAAGCTTTCTTT. Its translation is CASSIDLTGNNEAFF.

As to this clonotype: The junction does not match germline at one end; this may be a read error. The chain recombines TRBV5-1 with TRBJ2-3; D not certain. Germline V gene sequence: CDR1 SGHRS, CDR2 YFSETQ. The CDR3 contains 12 residues. CDR3 in DNA: TGTGCCAGCAGCGATGGCTCAGATACGAAGTATTTT. Amino acids: CASSDGSDTKYF. The variable domain in full, completed from reference TRBV5-1 and TRBJ2-3, reads KAGVTQTPRYLIKTRGQQVTLSCSPISGHRSVSWYQQTPGQGLQFLFEYFSETQRNKGNFPGRFSGRQFSNSRSEMNVSTLELGDSALYLCASSDGSDTKYFGPGTRLTVL.